These 30 T cell receptor beta chains originate from one sample sequenced in a study of blood T cell repertoires in COVID-19. Method: immunoSEQ multiplex PCR; TCRdb's copy keeps in-frame clones and lacks some. The sample contains roughly 200,000 clones, about three quarters of which appear only once. What was sequenced was peripheral blood. The receptors here all came from an older woman with acute or convalescent COVID-19.

This rearrangement joins TRBV6-6 to TRBJ1-6, with a weak D call TRBD1 (6 bases). Germline CDR1 and CDR2: MNHNY and SVGAGI (reference sequence). The CDR3 has 14 amino acids. The ends were cut back, 6 bases at V and 4 bases at J, with 10 bases in the middle. The CDR3 is CASSDQGYNSPLHF. DNA of the CDR3: TGTGCCAGCAGCGACCAGGGGTATAATTCACCCCTCCACTTT.

J is TRBJ2-5 and V is TRBV7-2; 9 bases fit TRBD1. From germline, CDR1 is SGHTA and CDR2 FQGNSA. The trim removed 2 bases at V and 5 bases at J, leaving 9 bases unmatched. CDR3 size: 16 residues. The CDR3 loop is CASSLMAGQGLETQYF. In DNA, the CDR3 is TGTGCCAGCAGCTTAATGGCGGGACAGGGTTTGGAGACCCAGTACTTC.

This chain uses TRBV12-3 or TRBV12-4 with TRBJ1-2; weak D call: TRBD1 (6 bases). The CDR3 consists of 13 residues. Deletions cut 3 bases from V and 5 bases from J, with 10 bases between. This CDR3 reads CASSFSRGYGYTF. The CDR3 nucleotides read TGTGCCAGCAGTTTTTCCAGGGGTTATGGCTACACCTTC.

V usage is TRBV28 and J usage is TRBJ1-5; D is perhaps TRBD1 (6 bases). The CDR3 runs 15 residues. Germline V CDR1 and CDR2: MDHEN, SYDVKM. V was trimmed by 2 bases and J by 3 bases, leaving 11 bases between them. Here the CDR3 reads CASSLVGQYNQPQHF. The CDR3 region has the DNA TGTGCCAGCAGTTTAGTTGGACAGTACAATCAGCCCCAGCATTTT.

This sequence joins TRBV7-2 and TRBJ1-5; D perhaps matches TRBD1 (6 bases). Germline loops: CDR1 SGHTA, CDR2 FQGNSA. This CDR3 has 12 amino acids. With 5 bases removed from V and 11 bases from J, the gap between germline ends came to 13 bases. The CDR3: CASSTDRLAQHF. CDR3 coding DNA: TGTGCCAGCAGCACCGACAGGTTGGCCCAGCATTTT.

The rearrangement joins TRBV5-6 to TRBJ1-2, with 11 positions matching TRBD1. Germline V gives CDR1 SGHDT, CDR2 YYEEEE. The CDR3 loop spans 15 amino acids. The ends lost 1 base at V and 4 bases at J; junction bases unmatched: 3. This chain's CDR3 is CASSLKGTGGYGYTF. In DNA form, the CDR3 reads TGTGCCAGCAGCTTGAAAGGGACAGGGGGCTATGGCTACACCTTC.

The chain couples TRBV19 to TRBJ2-1; 9 bases match TRBD2. With V trimmed by 1 base and J by 8 bases, 6 bases remained unmatched. The CDR3 covers 15 residues. Germline lookup yields CDR1 LNHDA and CDR2 SQIVND (reference sequence). The CDR3 spells CASSIAGLALDEQFF. In nucleotides, the CDR3 is TGTGCCAGTAGTATAGCGGGACTAGCTTTGGATGAGCAGTTCTTC.

The count of this clone is one. The rearrangement uses TRBV7-6 and TRBJ2-7; no firm D call. Germline V gene sequence: CDR1 SGHVS, CDR2 FNYEAQ. V lost 1 base to trimming and J lost 4 bases, with 5 bases between them. CDR3 size: 12 residues. The CDR3, as DNA: TGTGCCAGCAGCTTAGATGAGTACGAGCAGTACTTC. Protein sequence: CASSLDEYEQYF.

This chain connects TRBV18 to TRBJ2-1, with TRBD2 identical over 15 bases. The germline CDR1 and CDR2 sequences are KGHSH and LQKENI. The length of the CDR3 is 19 residues. Trimming removed 0 bases from V and 0 bases from J; junction bases left unmatched: 3. The CDR3 nucleotides are TGTGCCAGCTCACCACCGGGACTAGCGGGAGGTAGCTCCTACAATGAGCAGTTCTTC. Translating gives CASSPPGLAGGSSYNEQFF.

This clone has more than one count but fewer than ten. This sequence joins TRBV5-1 and TRBJ1-2; 9 bases fit TRBD1. This CDR3 has 16 residues. Germline loops: CDR1 SGHRS, CDR2 YFSETQ. V shed 4 bases and J 4 bases; nucleotides not matched to a gene: 11. The DNA for the CDR3 is TGCGCCAGCAGCGTGACAGGGGGTATATCGGGCTATGGCTACACCTTC. Protein sequence: CASSVTGGISGYGYTF.

V gene TRBV29-1 combines with J gene TRBJ2-7; D is perhaps TRBD1 (6 bases). Germline-derived CDR1 and CDR2 are SQVTM and ANQGSEA. Trimming took 4 bases from V and 1 from J, leaving 14 bases between them. There are 14 residues in the CDR3. Written as DNA, the CDR3 is TGCAGCGTTGTTACACAGGGTATTTCCTACGAGCAGTACTTC. It encodes CSVVTQGISYEQYF.

The V gene is TRBV6-2 or TRBV6-3, the J gene TRBJ1-5; 10 bases line up with TRBD1. The CDR3 totals 15 residues. The J segment lost 6 bases and the V segment lost 2 bases, leaving 4 bases of the junction unmatched. Germline CDR1 reads MNHEY; CDR2 reads SVGEGT. The CDR3 protein is CASSYRTGGFQPQHF. The CDR3 DNA reads as TGTGCCAGCAGTTACAGGACAGGGGGTTTTCAGCCCCAGCATTTT.

The chain couples TRBV27 to TRBJ1-5; tentative D call: TRBD1 (6 bases). The CDR3 length is 13 residues. The germline gives CDR1 MNHEY, CDR2 SMNVEV (reference sequence). V dropped 2 bases and J dropped 7 bases, with 9 bases sitting between them. This CDR3 is CASSLQGNQPQHF. CDR3 nucleotide sequence: TGTGCCAGCAGTTTACAGGGGAACCAGCCCCAGCATTTT.

This chain links TRBV24-1 with TRBJ1-5; a weak D match, TRBD1 (6 bases). There are 16 residues in the CDR3. Germline CDR1 and CDR2: KGHDR and SFDVKD. V was clipped by 4 bases and J by 1 base, with 13 bases between them. The CDR3 spells CATSDHRRGSNQPQHF. CDR3 nucleotides: TGTGCCACCAGTGACCACCGCAGGGGAAGCAATCAGCCCCAGCATTTT.

The chain joins TRBV11-2 to TRBJ1-1; 9 nucleotides align to TRBD1. Trimming cost V 6 bases and J 3 bases; bases outside gene matches: 5. Germline loops: CDR1 SGHAT, CDR2 FQNNGV. The CDR3 loop spans 14 amino acids. This chain's CDR3 is CASSSDRGDTEAFF. DNA for the CDR3: TGTGCCAGCAGTTCAGACAGGGGGGACACTGAAGCTTTCTTT.

This clone turned up a few times. The rearrangement joins TRBV5-1 to TRBJ2-7; 8 nucleotides agree with TRBD2. Germline CDR1 SGHRS, CDR2 YFSETQ. This CDR3 region has 14 residues. The junction had 10 bases not matched to a gene; V was cut back by 4 bases and J by 7 bases. CDR3 nucleotide sequence: TGCGCCAGCAGCACCCCGACTAGCGCGGAGGAGCAGTACTTC. Protein sequence: CASSTPTSAEEQYF.

V usage is TRBV30 and J usage is TRBJ1-5, with D possibly TRBD1 on 5 matching bases. Germline CDR1 is GTSNPN and CDR2 is SVGIG (reference sequence). V was clipped by 2 bases and J by 5 bases, with 7 bases between them. CDR3 length equals 12 residues. CDR3 loop: CAWSSGDQPQHF. The CDR3 DNA reads as TGTGCCTGGAGTTCGGGGGATCAGCCCCAGCATTTT.

This clone was seen a few times. The gene calls are TRBV2 and TRBJ2-1, with TRBD2 matching over 9 bases. Germline trimming cut 7 bases from V and 8 bases from J; bases unmatched to any gene: 12. Per germline, CDR1 SNHLY and CDR2 FYNNEI. The CDR3 sequence is 15 residues long. In DNA, the CDR3 is TGTGCCAGCAAATACCTAGCGGGAATGGCGGATGAGCAGTTCTTC. The encoded protein is CASKYLAGMADEQFF.

This chain links TRBV6-5 with TRBJ1-5; 7 bases align to TRBD1. CDR3 length equals 14 residues. V shed 7 bases and J 5 bases; nucleotides not matched to a gene: 8. Germline CDR1 and CDR2: MNHEY and SVGAGI. CDR3 in amino acids: CASNEQGRYQPQHF. CDR3 sequence (DNA): TGTGCCAGCAACGAACAGGGGCGTTATCAGCCCCAGCATTTT.

For the CDR3, the DNA is TGTGCCAGCAGCTTCCAGCGAAGGGAGTCACCCCTCCACTTT. This encodes CASSFQRRESPLHF. This chain links TRBV11-2 with TRBJ1-6; D gene unclear. This CDR3 is built from 14 residues. Trimming removed 3 bases at V and 10 bases at J, with 13 bases between. The germline V gene encodes CDR1 SGHAT and CDR2 FQNNGV.

The chain couples TRBV3-1 (or the pseudogene TRBV3-2) to TRBJ1-2; D unclear. Trimming removed 0 bases from V and 7 bases from J, with 3 bases in between. The CDR3 length is 11 residues. Germline lookup yields CDR1 LGHDT and CDR2 YNNKEL (reference sequence). In DNA, the CDR3 is TGTGCCAGCAGCCAAGAGCGTGGCTACACCTTC. As protein: CASSQERGYTF.

This chain uses TRBV5-4 with TRBJ2-7; D gene unclear. Germline loops: CDR1 SGHNT, CDR2 YYREEE (reference sequence). Trimming cost V 0 bases and J 0 bases, with 10 bases left between them. This CDR3 contains 15 residues. This CDR3 reads CASSLGLPSSYEQYF. The CDR3 DNA reads TGTGCCAGCAGCTTGGGTCTTCCGAGCTCCTACGAGCAGTACTTC.

This chain connects TRBV3-1 (or the pseudogene TRBV3-2) to TRBJ1-1; the D gene is possibly TRBD1 (5 bases). Looked up from germline, CDR1 is LGHDT and CDR2 is YNNKEL (reference sequence). This CDR3 comprises 14 residues. Trimming took off 3 bases at V and 4 bases at J, with 12 bases between the two ends. The CDR3 nucleotides read TGTGCCAGCAGCCAGGCAGGGATTGGCACTGAAGCTTTCTTT. This translates into CASSQAGIGTEAFF.

The chain joins TRBV4-1 to TRBJ1-6; D is uncertain. The CDR3 runs 14 residues. Deletions cut 4 bases from V and 9 bases from J, with 13 bases between. Germline V gives CDR1 MGHRA, CDR2 YSYEKL. The CDR3 nucleotides read TGCGCCAGCAGCCTCGGGATCTTGGGTTCACCCCTCCACTTT. Encoded protein: CASSLGILGSPLHF.

This rearrangement joins TRBV4-1 to TRBJ2-2, with 8 bases fitting TRBD2. The CDR3 runs 17 residues. Germline CDR1 reads MGHRA; CDR2 reads YSYEKL. V shed 3 bases and J 7 bases; nucleotides not matched to a gene: 13. CDR3 DNA sequence: TGCGCCAGCAGCCACGGGGGGGCCTACAACCGCAACGGGGAGCTGTTTTTT. It is translated as CASSHGGAYNRNGELFF.

V gene TRBV27 combines with J gene TRBJ2-7; TRBD1 matches 8 bases. V shed 3 bases and J 4 bases; nucleotides not matched to a gene: 5. The CDR3 extends over 14 amino acids. Germline lookup yields CDR1 MNHEY and CDR2 SMNVEV (reference sequence). CDR3: CASSFTGGRYEQYF. CDR3 bases: TGTGCCAGCAGTTTCACAGGGGGTAGGTACGAGCAGTACTTC.

The chain couples TRBV5-1 to TRBJ2-5; 13 positions match TRBD2. CDR1 and CDR2 from the germline V gene are SGHRS and YFSETQ. The junction had 8 bases not matched to a gene; V was cut back by 1 base and J by 5 bases. The CDR3 is 17 amino acids. CDR3 bases: TGCGCCAGCAGCTTGACGGGACTAGCGGGAATAGCGGAGACCCAGTACTTC. It is translated as CASSLTGLAGIAETQYF.

The chain combines TRBV29-1 with TRBJ2-3; 9 bases line up with TRBD2. CDR1 SQVTM and CDR2 ANQGSEA come from the germline V gene. J gave up 0 bases and V 6 bases, and 4 bases lay outside the gene matches. The CDR3 is 14 residues long. In DNA form, the CDR3 reads TGCAGCGTGGGACTAGCCATCAGCACAGATACGCAGTATTTT. The encoded protein is CSVGLAISTDTQYF.

The chain has TRBV11-3 and TRBJ2-3, with D tentatively TRBD2 (5 bases). CDR1 SGHNT and CDR2 YENEEA come from the germline V gene. Trimming stripped 1 base from V and 0 bases from J, with 11 bases between. This CDR3 has 16 amino acids. This chain's CDR3 is CASSLGSRTSTDTQYF. In DNA, the CDR3 is TGTGCCAGCAGCTTAGGGTCCAGGACTAGCACAGATACGCAGTATTTT.

This chain joins TRBV5-6 and TRBJ2-5, with 7 bases matching TRBD2. Unmatched junction bases numbered 5, after V lost 4 bases and J lost 5 bases. The CDR3 loop spans 13 amino acids. The germline V gene has CDR1 SGHDT and CDR2 YYEEEE. CDR3 sequence reads: CASSREVRETQYF. CDR3 in DNA: TGTGCCAGCAGCCGGGAGGTTAGGGAGACCCAGTACTTC.